This T cell receptor (beta chain) was captured by sequencing in a study of T-cell memory formation after mild COVID-19. Turning to the study itself: In these data, TCR clusters were largely donor specific.

This clonotype was observed a handful of times. What it binds is unknown. With 5 bases clipped from V and 0 bases from J, the junction kept 2 bases outside the gene matches. Germline V lookup: CDR1 DFQATT, CDR2 SNEGSKA (reference sequence). The CDR3 runs 14 residues. Study-level findings and limits: The SARS-CoV-2 specificity of second-wave clones reaching peak at day 37 remained unverified. The pre-infection memory compartment contained some responding clones, suggesting cross-reactive memory joined.

5'RACE, which relied on constant-segment primers, yielded TCR alpha and TCR beta cDNA libraries carrying sample barcodes and UMIs. TCRdb reprocessed the 5' RACE reads via MiXCR and lists one record per CDR3 protein. Of under 250,000 distinct CDR3 sequences listed, roughly 14% were seen once; the top ten hold over 2%. The sequenced material came from PBMCs or a T cell subset sorted from them (not recorded which). This clonotype was sampled from an adult woman who had mild COVID-19 (a few samples of this study predate the infection). Cell type and time point are not known. V is TRBV20-1 and J is TRBJ2-5, with 11 bases that match TRBD2. The DNA for the CDR3 is TGCAGTGCTCGACTAGCGGGGTACCAAGAGACCCAGTACTTC. This gives the protein CSARLAGYQETQYF.